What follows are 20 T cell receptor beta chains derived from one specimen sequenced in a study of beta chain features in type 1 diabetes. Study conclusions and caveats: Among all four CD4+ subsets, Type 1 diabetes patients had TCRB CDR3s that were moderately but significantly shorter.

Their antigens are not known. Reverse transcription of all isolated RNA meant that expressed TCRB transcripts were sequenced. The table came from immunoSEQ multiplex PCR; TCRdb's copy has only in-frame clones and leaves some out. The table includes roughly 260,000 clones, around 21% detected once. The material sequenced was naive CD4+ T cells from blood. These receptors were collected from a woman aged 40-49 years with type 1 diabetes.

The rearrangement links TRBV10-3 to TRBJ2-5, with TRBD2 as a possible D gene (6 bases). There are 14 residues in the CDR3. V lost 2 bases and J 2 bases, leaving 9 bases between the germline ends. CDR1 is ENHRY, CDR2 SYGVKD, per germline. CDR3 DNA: TGTGCCATCAGTGAGGGGACTTCACAAGAGACCCAGTACTTC. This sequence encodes CAISEGTSQETQYF.

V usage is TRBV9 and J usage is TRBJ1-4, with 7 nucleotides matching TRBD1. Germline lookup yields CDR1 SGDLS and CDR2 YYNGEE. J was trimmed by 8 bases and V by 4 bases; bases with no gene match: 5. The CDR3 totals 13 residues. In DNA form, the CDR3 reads TGTGCCAGCAGCCTCGGACAGGCAGAAAAACTGTTTTTT. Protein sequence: CASSLGQAEKLFF.

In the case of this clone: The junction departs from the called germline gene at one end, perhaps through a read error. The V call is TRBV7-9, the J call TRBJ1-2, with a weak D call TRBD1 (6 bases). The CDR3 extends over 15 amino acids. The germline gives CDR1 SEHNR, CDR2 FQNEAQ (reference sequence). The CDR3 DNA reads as TGTGCCAACAGCTTGTTCCTCGACAGGACCTATGGCTACACCTTC. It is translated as CANSLFLDRTYGYTF. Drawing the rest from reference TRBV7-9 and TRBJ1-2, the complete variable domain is DTGVSQNPRHKITKRGQNVTFRCDPISEHNRLYWYRQTLGQGPEFLTYFQNEAQLEKSRLLSDRFSAERPKGSFSTLEIQRTEQGDSAMYLCANSLFLDRTYGYTFGSGTRLTVV.

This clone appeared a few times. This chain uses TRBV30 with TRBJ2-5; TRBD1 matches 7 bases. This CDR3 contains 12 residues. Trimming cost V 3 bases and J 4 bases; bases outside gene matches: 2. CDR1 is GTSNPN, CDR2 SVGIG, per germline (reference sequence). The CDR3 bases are TGTGCCTGGAGCCGACAGGGAGAGACCCAGTACTTC. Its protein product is CAWSRQGETQYF.

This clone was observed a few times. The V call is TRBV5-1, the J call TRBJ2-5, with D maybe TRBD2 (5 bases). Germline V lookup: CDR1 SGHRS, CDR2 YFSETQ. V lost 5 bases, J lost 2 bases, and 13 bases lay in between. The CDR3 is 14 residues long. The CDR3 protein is CASSPRTGQETQYF. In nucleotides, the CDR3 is TGCGCCAGCAGTCCCCGTACGGGGCAAGAGACCCAGTACTTC. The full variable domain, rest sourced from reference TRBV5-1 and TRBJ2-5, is KAGVTQTPRYLIKTRGQQVTLSCSPISGHRSVSWYQQTPGQGLQFLFEYFSETQRNKGNFPGRFSGRQFSNSRSEMNVSTLELGDSALYLCASSPRTGQETQYFGPGTRLLVL.

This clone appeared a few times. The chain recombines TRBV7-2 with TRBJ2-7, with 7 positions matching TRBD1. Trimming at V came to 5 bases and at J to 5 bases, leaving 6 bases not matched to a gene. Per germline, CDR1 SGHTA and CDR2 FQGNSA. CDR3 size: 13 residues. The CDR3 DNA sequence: TGTGCCAGCAGCGCACACAGGGGTGACGAGCAGTACTTC. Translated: CASSAHRGDEQYF.

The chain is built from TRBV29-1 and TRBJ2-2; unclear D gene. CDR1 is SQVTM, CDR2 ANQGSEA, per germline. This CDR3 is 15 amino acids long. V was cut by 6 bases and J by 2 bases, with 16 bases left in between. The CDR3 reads CSVRRGRSNTGELFF. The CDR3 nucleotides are TGCAGCGTCCGTCGCGGAAGGTCTAACACCGGGGAGCTGTTTTTT.

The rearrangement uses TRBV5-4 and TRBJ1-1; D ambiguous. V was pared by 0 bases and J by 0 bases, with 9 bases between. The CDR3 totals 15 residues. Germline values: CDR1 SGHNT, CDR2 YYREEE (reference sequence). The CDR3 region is CASSLGHNMNTEAFF. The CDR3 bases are TGTGCCAGCAGCTTGGGACACAACATGAACACTGAAGCTTTCTTT.

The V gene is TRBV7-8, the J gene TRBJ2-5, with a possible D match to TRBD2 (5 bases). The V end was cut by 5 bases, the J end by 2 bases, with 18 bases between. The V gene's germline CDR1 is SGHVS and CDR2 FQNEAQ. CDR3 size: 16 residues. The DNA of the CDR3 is TGTGCCAGCAGCCCAAGCGTAACTAGTGGGCAAGAGACCCAGTACTTC. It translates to CASSPSVTSGQETQYF.

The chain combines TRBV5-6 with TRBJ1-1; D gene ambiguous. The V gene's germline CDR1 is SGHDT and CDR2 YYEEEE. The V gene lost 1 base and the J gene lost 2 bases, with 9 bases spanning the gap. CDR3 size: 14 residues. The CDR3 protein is CASSLRQVNTEAFF. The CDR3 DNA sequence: TGTGCCAGCAGCTTGAGGCAGGTAAACACTGAAGCTTTCTTT.

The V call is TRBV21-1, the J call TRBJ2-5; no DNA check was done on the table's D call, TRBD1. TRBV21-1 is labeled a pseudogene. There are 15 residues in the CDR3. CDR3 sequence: CASSKEGRYQETQYF. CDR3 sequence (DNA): TGTGCCAGCAGCAAAGAAGGCAGGTACCAAGAGACCCAGTACTTC.

The CDR3 region has the DNA TGTGCCAGCAGCGACCTACAGGATTTTAATTCACCCCTCCACTTT. It yields the protein CASSDLQDFNSPLHF. V and J are TRBV9 and TRBJ1-6; D might be TRBD1 (5 bases). Germline CDR1 and CDR2: SGDLS and YYNGEE. Trimming took 3 bases from V and 6 from J, leaving 13 bases between them. This CDR3 has 15 amino acids.

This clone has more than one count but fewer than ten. CDR3: CASSLAGLAPGQTQYF. The CDR3, as DNA: TGTGCCAGCAGTTTGGCGGGGCTCGCCCCCGGCCAGACCCAGTACTTC. This sequence joins TRBV27 and TRBJ2-5; D might be TRBD2 (6 bases). This CDR3 region has 16 residues. V was shortened by 3 bases and J by 6 bases, with 20 bases between the two germline ends. CDR1 is MNHEY and CDR2 is SMNVEV in the germline V gene (reference sequence).

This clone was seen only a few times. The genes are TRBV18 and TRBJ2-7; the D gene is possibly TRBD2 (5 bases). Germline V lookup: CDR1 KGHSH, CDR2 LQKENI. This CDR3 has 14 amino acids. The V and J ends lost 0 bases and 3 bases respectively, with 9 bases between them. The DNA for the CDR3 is TGTGCCAGCTCACCACCCACCGGGGACTACGAGCAGTACTTC. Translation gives CASSPPTGDYEQYF.

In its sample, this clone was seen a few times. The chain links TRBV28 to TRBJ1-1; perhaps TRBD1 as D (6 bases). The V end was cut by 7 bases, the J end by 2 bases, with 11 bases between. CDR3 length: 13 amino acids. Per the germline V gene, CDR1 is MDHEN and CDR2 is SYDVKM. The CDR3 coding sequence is TGTGCCAGCATTCGGGGGGGCAACACTGAAGCTTTCTTT. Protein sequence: CASIRGGNTEAFF.

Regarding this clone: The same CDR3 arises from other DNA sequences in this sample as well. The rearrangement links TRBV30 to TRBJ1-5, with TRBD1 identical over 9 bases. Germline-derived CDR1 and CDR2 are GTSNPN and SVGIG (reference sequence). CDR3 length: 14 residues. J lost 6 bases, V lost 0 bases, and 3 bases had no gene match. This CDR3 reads CAWSVTGGGQPQHF. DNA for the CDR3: TGTGCCTGGAGTGTAACAGGGGGCGGTCAGCCCCAGCATTTT.

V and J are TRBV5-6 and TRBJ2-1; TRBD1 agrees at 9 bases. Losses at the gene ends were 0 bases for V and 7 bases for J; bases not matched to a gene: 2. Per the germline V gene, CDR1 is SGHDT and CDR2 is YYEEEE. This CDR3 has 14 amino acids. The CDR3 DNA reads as TGTGCCAGCAGCTTGGATGGACAGGGGAATGAGCAGTTCTTC. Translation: CASSLDGQGNEQFF.

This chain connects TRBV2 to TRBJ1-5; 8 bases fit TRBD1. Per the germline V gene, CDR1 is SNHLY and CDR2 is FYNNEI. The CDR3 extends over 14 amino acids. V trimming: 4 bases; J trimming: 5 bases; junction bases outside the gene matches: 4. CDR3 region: CASSVHRGDQPQHF. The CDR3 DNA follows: TGTGCCAGCAGTGTCCACAGGGGGGATCAGCCCCAGCATTTT. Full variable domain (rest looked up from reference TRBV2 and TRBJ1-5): EPEVTQTPSHQVTQMGQEVILRCVPISNHLYFYWYRQILGQKVEFLVSFYNNEISEKSEIFDDQFSVERPDGSNFTLKIRSTKLEDSAMYFCASSVHRGDQPQHFGDGTRLSIL.

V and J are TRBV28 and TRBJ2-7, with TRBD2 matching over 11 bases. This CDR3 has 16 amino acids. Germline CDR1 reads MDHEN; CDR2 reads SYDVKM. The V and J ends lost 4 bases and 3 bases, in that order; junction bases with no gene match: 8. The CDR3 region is CASSSGLAGAYYEQYF. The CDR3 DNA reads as TGTGCCAGCAGTTCCGGACTAGCGGGCGCCTACTACGAGCAGTACTTC.

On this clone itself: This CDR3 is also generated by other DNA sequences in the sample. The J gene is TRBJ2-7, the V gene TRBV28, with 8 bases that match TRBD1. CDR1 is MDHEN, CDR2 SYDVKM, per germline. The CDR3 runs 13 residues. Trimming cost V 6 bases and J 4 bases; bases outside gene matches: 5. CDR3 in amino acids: CASSSGQGYEQYF. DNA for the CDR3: TGTGCCAGCAGCTCAGGACAGGGTTACGAGCAGTACTTC.